Listed here are 21 T cell receptor beta chains from one sample, sequenced in a study of T cells after yellow fever vaccination. TCRdb independently ran MiXCR on the 5' RACE reads; one entry per CDR3 protein. Altogether approximately 550,000 distinct CDR3 sequences are present, 15% to 20% being singletons, with the ten largest covering 14%. The sample in question was PBMCs, obtained 15 days after the yellow fever booster vaccination. These receptors all come from a man aged 25-45 years who received the YFV17D yellow fever vaccine.

The sample holds a few counts of this clonotype. The chain is built from TRBV12-3 or TRBV12-4 and TRBJ2-7; 7 nucleotides match TRBD1. CDR3 length equals 14 residues. The J segment lost 5 bases and the V segment lost 8 bases, leaving 12 bases of the junction unmatched. CDR3 sequence (DNA): TGTGCCAGCGCCCTCTCGGACAGGTACCACGAGCAGTACTTC. This codes for CASALSDRYHEQYF.

The chain has TRBV30 and TRBJ2-7; no clear D gene. V lost 5 bases to trimming and J lost 8 bases, with 16 bases between them. The germline gives CDR1 GTSNPN, CDR2 SVGIG (reference sequence). The CDR3 runs to 12 residues. The CDR3 loop reads CAWGIRKPKQYF. In nucleotides, the CDR3 is TGTGCCTGGGGAATCCGGAAACCCAAGCAGTACTTC.

This sequence joins TRBV12-3 or TRBV12-4 and TRBJ1-2; D call uncertain. The CDR3 runs 11 residues. Trimming left V 8 bases short and J 4 bases short, with 8 bases between. The CDR3 is CASGAPYGYTF. CDR3 sequence (DNA): TGTGCCAGCGGCGCACCCTATGGCTACACCTTC.

This clonotype was counted a few times. V is TRBV6-2 or TRBV6-3 and J is TRBJ2-1; D perhaps matches TRBD1 (7 bases). The V and J ends lost 6 bases and 10 bases respectively, with 22 bases between them. Per the germline V gene, CDR1 is MNHEY and CDR2 is SVGEGT. The CDR3 covers 15 residues. The CDR3 region is CASSGRQGGSGEQFF. The DNA for the CDR3 is TGTGCCAGCAGCGGGAGACAGGGTGGTTCGGGAGAGCAGTTCTTC.

This clonotype was seen once. The rearrangement joins TRBV30 to TRBJ2-2; D uncertain. The V and J ends lost 8 bases and 7 bases respectively, with 20 bases between them. The CDR3 loop spans 14 amino acids. Germline CDR1 reads GTSNPN; CDR2 reads SVGIG (reference sequence). The CDR3 region has the DNA TGTGCCCGTAAGGGTTCCAGTTTGCACGGGGAGCTGTTTTTT. It codes for CARKGSSLHGELFF.

The sample holds a few counts of this clonotype. This sequence joins TRBV3-1 and TRBJ2-1; possible D gene TRBD2, 6 bases. The CDR3 has 14 amino acids. Germline V gene data show CDR1 as LGHDT and CDR2 as YNNKEL (reference sequence). V was clipped by 4 bases and J by 9 bases, with 16 bases between them. CDR3 nucleotide sequence: TGTGCCAGCAGCCTAATGTCACTAGCTAGTGAGCAGTTCTTC. Protein sequence: CASSLMSLASEQFF.

The chain couples TRBV7-2 to TRBJ1-5; D is ambiguous. Germline CDR1 SGHTA, CDR2 FQGNSA. This CDR3 comprises 14 residues. Deletions cut 4 bases from V and 1 base from J, with 8 bases between. As DNA, the CDR3 is TGTGCCAGCAGCTCAGACACGAGCAATCAGCCCCAGCATTTT. It encodes CASSSDTSNQPQHF.

V is TRBV5-1 and J is TRBJ2-7; TRBD2 agrees at 10 bases. From germline, CDR1 is SGHRS and CDR2 YFSETQ. V was clipped by 0 bases and J by 3 bases; unmatched bases: 3. The CDR3 sequence is 15 residues long. Written as DNA, the CDR3 is TGCGCCAGCAGCTTGGCCACTAGCGGGGACTACGAGCAGTACTTC. Encoded protein: CASSLATSGDYEQYF.

This clonotype was detected a few times. The rearrangement uses TRBV11-2 and TRBJ2-7; D perhaps matches TRBD1 (6 bases). Germline values: CDR1 SGHAT, CDR2 FQNNGV. CDR3 length: 14 amino acids. V lost 5 bases, J lost 2 bases, and 13 bases lay in between. As DNA, the CDR3 is TGTGCCAGCAGCCAGGGGCCGGTGACCTACGAGCAGTACTTC. Translation gives CASSQGPVTYEQYF.

This clonotype showed up just a few times. CDR3 amino acids: CASSSGQEWNEQFF. Here the CDR3 DNA reads TGCGCCAGCAGCTCCGGACAGGAGTGGAATGAGCAGTTCTTC. V gene TRBV5-1 combines with J gene TRBJ2-1, with 7 bases that match TRBD1. V trimming: 3 bases; J trimming: 7 bases; junction bases outside the gene matches: 7. This CDR3 comprises 14 residues. In germline, CDR1 is SGHRS, CDR2 YFSETQ.

The chain uses TRBV28 and TRBJ2-5, with D hard to call. Trimming took 4 bases from V and 5 from J, leaving 8 bases between them. The CDR3 spans 12 residues. From germline, CDR1 is MDHEN and CDR2 SYDVKM. The CDR3 DNA is TGTGCCAGCAGTTGGAACGGGGAGACCCAGTACTTC. It translates to CASSWNGETQYF.

This rearrangement joins TRBV20-1 to TRBJ2-7; 14 bases agree with TRBD2. The germline V gene has CDR1 DFQATT and CDR2 SNEGSKA (reference sequence). Losses at the gene ends were 6 bases for V and 5 bases for J; bases not matched to a gene: 9. CDR3 length equals 15 residues. The CDR3 coding sequence is TGCAGTGCGGTCTCCGGGACTAGCGGGAGTAACGAGCAGTACTTC. Translating it yields CSAVSGTSGSNEQYF.

The table lists this clonotype with a few counts. The chain carries TRBV15 and TRBJ2-1; possibly TRBD1 for D (6 bases). This CDR3 spans 15 amino acids. Looked up from germline, CDR1 is LNHNV and CDR2 is YYDKDF (reference sequence). V was shortened by 2 bases and J by 4 bases, with 12 bases between the two germline ends. CDR3 in DNA: TGTGCCACCAGCAGAACAGGGTCGGCGTACAATGAGCAGTTCTTC. Residues: CATSRTGSAYNEQFF. Full variable domain (rest looked up from reference TRBV15 and TRBJ2-1): DAMVIQNPRYQVTQFGKPVTLSCSQTLNHNVMYWYQQKSSQAPKLLFHYYDKDFNNEADTPDNFQSRRPNTSFCFLDIRSPGLGDTAMYLCATSRTGSAYNEQFFGPGTRLTVL.

The chain combines TRBV6-5 with TRBJ2-3; D gene uncertain. The CDR3 totals 15 residues. V was cut by 3 bases and J by 5 bases, with 15 bases left in between. Germline V gives CDR1 MNHEY, CDR2 SVGAGI. The CDR3 DNA reads as TGTGCCAGCAGTTATCTCCCTGGTGCGCTAGATACGCAGTATTTT. Its protein product is CASSYLPGALDTQYF.

There are a few counts of this clonotype. The chain has TRBV6-5 and TRBJ1-2; D gene ambiguous. Germline V gives CDR1 MNHEY, CDR2 SVGAGI. CDR3 length: 14 amino acids. V lost 7 bases, J lost 7 bases, and 19 bases lay in between. CDR3 in DNA: TGTGCCAGCAATTTAGACAACGGGCCCGGTGGCTACACCTTC. It encodes CASNLDNGPGGYTF.

This clonotype has just a few counts. The chain uses TRBV5-1 and TRBJ1-4; the match to TRBD1 covers 11 bases. V lost 4 bases, J lost 0 bases, and 8 bases stayed unmatched. Germline CDR1 SGHRS, CDR2 YFSETQ. The CDR3 consists of 18 residues. In nucleotides, the CDR3 is TGCGCCAGCAGCGCCCGGGACAGGGGGAGAGCAACTAATGAAAAACTGTTTTTT. This codes for CASSARDRGRATNEKLFF.

The CDR3 region has the DNA TGCAGTGCTAGAGTTCCCGGGAGTAGGGATGAGCAGTTCTTC. Amino acid sequence: CSARVPGSRDEQFF. The chain employs TRBV20-1 and TRBJ2-1; maybe TRBD2 (6 bases). Trimming shortened V by 1 base and J by 8 bases, and 15 bases separated the two germline ends. Germline lookup yields CDR1 DFQATT and CDR2 SNEGSKA (reference sequence). The CDR3 loop spans 14 amino acids.

This clonotype has a handful of counts. V usage is TRBV12-3 or TRBV12-4 and J usage is TRBJ1-6; TRBD1 matches at 7 bases. J was trimmed by 5 bases and V by 6 bases; bases with no gene match: 4. This CDR3 contains 14 residues. This CDR3 is CASRPGTDNSPLHF. In DNA form, the CDR3 reads TGTGCCAGCAGACCCGGGACAGATAATTCACCCCTCCACTTT.

This clonotype was detected a few times. The V call is TRBV5-1, the J call TRBJ2-3; D might be TRBD2 (5 bases). Looked up from germline, CDR1 is SGHRS and CDR2 is YFSETQ. The CDR3 sequence is 14 residues long. V shed 7 bases and J shed 1 base, with 13 bases lying between them. The CDR3 region is CASRRTPRTDTQYF. The CDR3 DNA follows: TGCGCCAGCCGCAGGACTCCCCGCACAGATACGCAGTATTTT.

This clonotype was found a few times. V is TRBV10-3 and J is TRBJ2-5, with D perhaps matching TRBD2 (5 bases). CDR1 and CDR2 (germline): ENHRY, SYGVKD. V lost 4 bases and J 5 bases, leaving 14 bases between the germline ends. This CDR3 has 14 residues. The CDR3 DNA reads as TGTGCCATCAGTGTTGTGACCAGGAGGGAGACCCAGTACTTC. It specifies CAISVVTRRETQYF.

This clonotype occurred a few times. This chain joins TRBV18 and TRBJ2-7, with D possibly matching TRBD2 (6 bases). This CDR3 contains 15 residues. V was shortened by 1 base and J by 5 bases, with 15 bases between the two germline ends. Germline-derived CDR1 and CDR2 are KGHSH and LQKENI. The CDR3 DNA is TGTGCCAGCTCACCACAGGCGGGAACGGACAACGAGCAGTACTTC. Amino acid sequence: CASSPQAGTDNEQYF.